This T cell receptor (beta chain) was recorded in a study of cytomegalovirus exposure and HLA in healthy donors. It was with 60 Vbeta and 13 Jbeta primers that the PCR ran. The table came from immunoSEQ multiplex PCR; TCRdb's copy has only in-frame clones and leaves some out. The data show about 160,000 clones, around 88% seen once. The length of the CDR3 is 12 residues. Germline CDR1 reads MNHEY; CDR2 reads SVGAGI. V trimming: 6 bases; J trimming: 5 bases; junction bases outside the gene matches: 4. The rearrangement uses TRBV6-5 and TRBJ2-7, with 7 bases matching TRBD1. Source material: PBMCs. The receptor was isolated from a woman aged 18 to 35 in good health and CMV-seronegative. CDR3 DNA sequence: TGTGCCAGCAGCCGACAGGGTAACGAGCAGTACTTC. This gives the protein CASSRQGNEQYF.